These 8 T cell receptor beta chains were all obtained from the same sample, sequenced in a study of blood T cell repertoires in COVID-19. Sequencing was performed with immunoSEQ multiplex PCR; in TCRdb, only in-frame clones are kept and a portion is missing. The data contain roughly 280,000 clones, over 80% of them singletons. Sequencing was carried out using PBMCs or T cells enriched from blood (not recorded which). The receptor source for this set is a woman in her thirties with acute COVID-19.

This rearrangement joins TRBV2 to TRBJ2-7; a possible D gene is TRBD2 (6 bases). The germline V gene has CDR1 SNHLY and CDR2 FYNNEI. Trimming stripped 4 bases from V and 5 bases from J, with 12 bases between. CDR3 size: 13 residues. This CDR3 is CASSVAREDEQYF. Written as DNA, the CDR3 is TGTGCCAGCAGTGTGGCCAGGGAGGACGAGCAGTACTTC.

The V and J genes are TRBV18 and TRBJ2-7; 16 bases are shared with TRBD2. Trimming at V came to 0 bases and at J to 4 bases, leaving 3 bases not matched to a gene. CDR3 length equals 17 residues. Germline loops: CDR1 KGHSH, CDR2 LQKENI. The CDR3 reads CASSPPGLAGGPYEQYF. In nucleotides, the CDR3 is TGTGCCAGCTCACCACCGGGACTAGCGGGAGGGCCTTACGAGCAGTACTTC.

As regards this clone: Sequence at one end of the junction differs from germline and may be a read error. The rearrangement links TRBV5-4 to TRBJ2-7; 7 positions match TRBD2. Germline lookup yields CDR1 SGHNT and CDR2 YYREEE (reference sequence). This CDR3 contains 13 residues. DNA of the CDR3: TGTGCCAGCAGCTTGGGGGAGGGTTCTAAGATGCACTTC. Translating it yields CASSLGEGSKMHF. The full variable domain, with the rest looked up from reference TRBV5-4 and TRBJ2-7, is ETGVTQSPTHLIKTRGQQVTLRCSSQSGHNTVSWYQQALGQGPQFIFQYYREEENGRGNFPPRFSGLQFPNYSSELNVNALELDDSALYLCASSLGEGSKMHFGPGTRLTVT.

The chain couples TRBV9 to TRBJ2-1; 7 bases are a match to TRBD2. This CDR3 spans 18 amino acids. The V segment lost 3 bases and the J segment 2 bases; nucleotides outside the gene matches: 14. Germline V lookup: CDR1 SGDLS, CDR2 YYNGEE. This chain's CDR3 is CASSARRTSDSAYNEQFF. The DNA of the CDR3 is TGTGCCAGCAGCGCGAGGCGTACTAGCGACTCGGCCTACAATGAGCAGTTCTTC. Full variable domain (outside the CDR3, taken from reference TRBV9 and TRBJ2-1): DSGVTQTPKHLITATGQRVTLRCSPRSGDLSVYWYQQSLDQGLQFLIQYYNGEERAKGNILERFSAQQFPDLHSELNLSSLELGDSALYFCASSARRTSDSAYNEQFFGPGTRLTVL.

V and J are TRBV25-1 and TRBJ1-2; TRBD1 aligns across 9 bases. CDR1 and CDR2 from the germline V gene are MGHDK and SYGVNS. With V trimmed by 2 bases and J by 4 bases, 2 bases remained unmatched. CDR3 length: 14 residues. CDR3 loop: CASSEGQGSYGYTF. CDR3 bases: TGTGCCAGCAGTGAAGGACAGGGGAGCTATGGCTACACCTTC.

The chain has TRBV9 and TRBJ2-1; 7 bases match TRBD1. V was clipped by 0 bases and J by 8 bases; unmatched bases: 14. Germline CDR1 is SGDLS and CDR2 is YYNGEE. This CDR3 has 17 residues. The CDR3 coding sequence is TGTGCCAGCAGCGTAGACGTTAGCGCAAAAGGGGGCGATGAGCAGTTCTTC. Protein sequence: CASSVDVSAKGGDEQFF. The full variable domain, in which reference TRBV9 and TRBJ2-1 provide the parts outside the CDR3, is DSGVTQTPKHLITATGQRVTLRCSPRSGDLSVYWYQQSLDQGLQFLIQYYNGEERAKGNILERFSAQQFPDLHSELNLSSLELGDSALYFCASSVDVSAKGGDEQFFGPGTRLTVL.

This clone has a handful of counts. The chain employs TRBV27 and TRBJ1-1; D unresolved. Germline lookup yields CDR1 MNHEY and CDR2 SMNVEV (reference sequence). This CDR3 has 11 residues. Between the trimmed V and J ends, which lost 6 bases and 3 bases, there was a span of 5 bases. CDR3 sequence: CASRRDTEAFF. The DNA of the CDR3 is TGTGCCAGCAGACGGGACACTGAAGCTTTCTTT.

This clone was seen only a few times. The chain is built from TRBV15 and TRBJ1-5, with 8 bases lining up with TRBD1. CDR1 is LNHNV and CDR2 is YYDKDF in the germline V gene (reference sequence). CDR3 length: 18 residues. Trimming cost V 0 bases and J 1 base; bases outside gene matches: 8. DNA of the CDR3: TGTGCCACCAGCAGAGATCAGCCAGGGGGCACGAGCAATCAGCCCCAGCATTTT. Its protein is CATSRDQPGGTSNQPQHF.